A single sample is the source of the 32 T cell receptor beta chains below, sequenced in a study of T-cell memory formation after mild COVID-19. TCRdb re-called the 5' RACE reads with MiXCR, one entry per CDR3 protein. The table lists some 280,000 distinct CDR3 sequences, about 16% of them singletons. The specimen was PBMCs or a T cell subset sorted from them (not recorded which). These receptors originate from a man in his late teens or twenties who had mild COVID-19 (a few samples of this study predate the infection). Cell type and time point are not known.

CDR3: CSARRASGNTDTQYF. The CDR3 nucleotides are TGCAGTGCTAGAAGGGCTAGCGGAAACACAGATACGCAGTATTTT. The chain joins TRBV20-1 to TRBJ2-3, with 7 bases matching TRBD2. Losses at the gene ends were 2 bases for V and 2 bases for J; bases not matched to a gene: 7. The CDR3 length is 15 residues. In germline, CDR1 is DFQATT, CDR2 SNEGSKA (reference sequence).

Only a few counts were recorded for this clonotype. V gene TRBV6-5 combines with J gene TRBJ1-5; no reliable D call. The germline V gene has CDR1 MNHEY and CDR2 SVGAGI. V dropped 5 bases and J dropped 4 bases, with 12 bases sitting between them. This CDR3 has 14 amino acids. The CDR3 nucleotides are TGTGCCAGCAGTGGTCGGGAACCTAATCAGCCCCAGCATTTT. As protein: CASSGREPNQPQHF.

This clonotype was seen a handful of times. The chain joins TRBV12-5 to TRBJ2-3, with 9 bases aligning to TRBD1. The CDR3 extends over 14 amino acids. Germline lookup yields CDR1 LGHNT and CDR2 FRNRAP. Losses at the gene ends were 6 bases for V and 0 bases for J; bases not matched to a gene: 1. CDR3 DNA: TGTGCTAGTGGACAGGGGGCTAGCACAGATACGCAGTATTTT. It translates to CASGQGASTDTQYF.

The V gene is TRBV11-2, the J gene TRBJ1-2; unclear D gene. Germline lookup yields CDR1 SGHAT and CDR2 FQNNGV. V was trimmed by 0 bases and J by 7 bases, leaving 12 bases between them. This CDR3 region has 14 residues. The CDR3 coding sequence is TGTGCCAGCAGCTTAGATGAAGGGTATGGTGGCTACACCTTC. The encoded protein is CASSLDEGYGGYTF.

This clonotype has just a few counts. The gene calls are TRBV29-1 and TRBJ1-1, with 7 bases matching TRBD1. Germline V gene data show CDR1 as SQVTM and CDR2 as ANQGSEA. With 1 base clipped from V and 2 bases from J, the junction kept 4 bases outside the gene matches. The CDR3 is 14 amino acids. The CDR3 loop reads CSVEARGRNTEAFF. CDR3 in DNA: TGCAGCGTTGAAGCGAGGGGGCGTAACACTGAAGCTTTCTTT.

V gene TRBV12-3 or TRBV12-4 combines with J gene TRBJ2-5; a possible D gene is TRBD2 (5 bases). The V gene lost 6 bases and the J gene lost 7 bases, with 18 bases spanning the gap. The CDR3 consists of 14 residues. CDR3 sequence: CASSLSGTWGTQYF. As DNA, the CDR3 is TGTGCCAGCAGCCTCAGCGGTACTTGGGGGACCCAGTACTTC.

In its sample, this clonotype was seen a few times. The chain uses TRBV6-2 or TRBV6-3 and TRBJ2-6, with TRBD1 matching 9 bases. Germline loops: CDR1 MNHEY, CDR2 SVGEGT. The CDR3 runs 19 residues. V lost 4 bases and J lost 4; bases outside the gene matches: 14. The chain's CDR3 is CASSSAHRDRAGGANVLTF. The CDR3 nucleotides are TGTGCCAGCAGTTCCGCCCATCGGGACAGGGCGGGGGGGGCCAACGTCCTGACTTTC.

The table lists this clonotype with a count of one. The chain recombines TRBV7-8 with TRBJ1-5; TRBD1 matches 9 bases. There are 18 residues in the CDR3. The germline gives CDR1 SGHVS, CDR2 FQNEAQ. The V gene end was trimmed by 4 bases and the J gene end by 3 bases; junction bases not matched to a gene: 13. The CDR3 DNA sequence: TGTGCCAGCAGCTCAGGGACAGGGTTTCGCTCTCTCAATCAGCCCCAGCATTTT. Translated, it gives CASSSGTGFRSLNQPQHF. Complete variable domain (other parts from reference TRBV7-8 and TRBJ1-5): GAGVSQSPRYKVAKRGQDVALRCDPISGHVSLFWYQQALGQGPEFLTYFQNEAQLDKSGLPSDRFFAERPEGSVSTLKIQRTQQEDSAVYLCASSSGTGFRSLNQPQHFGDGTRLSIL.

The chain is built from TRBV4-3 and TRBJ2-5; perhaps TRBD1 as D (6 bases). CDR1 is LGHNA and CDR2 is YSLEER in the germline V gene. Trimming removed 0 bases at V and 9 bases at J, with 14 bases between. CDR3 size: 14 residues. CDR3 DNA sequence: TGCGCCAGCAGCCAAGAGGGACACCTCGGGCCCCAGTACTTC. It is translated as CASSQEGHLGPQYF.

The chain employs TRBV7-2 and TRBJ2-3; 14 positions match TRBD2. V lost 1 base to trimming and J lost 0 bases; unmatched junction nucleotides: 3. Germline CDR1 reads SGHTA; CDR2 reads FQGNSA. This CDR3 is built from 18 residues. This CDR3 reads CASSLVGLAGASTDTQYF. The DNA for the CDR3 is TGTGCCAGCAGCTTAGTGGGACTAGCGGGGGCTAGCACAGATACGCAGTATTTT.

CDR3 region: CASSRHSEGETEQFF. The CDR3 bases are TGCGCCAGCAGCCGCCATTCTGAAGGGGAGACTGAGCAGTTCTTC. The chain is built from TRBV4-1 and TRBJ2-1; D might be TRBD1 or TRBD2, each matching 5 bases. This CDR3 has 15 amino acids. V gave up 4 bases and J gave up 9 bases, with 19 bases separating them. Germline V gives CDR1 MGHRA, CDR2 YSYEKL.

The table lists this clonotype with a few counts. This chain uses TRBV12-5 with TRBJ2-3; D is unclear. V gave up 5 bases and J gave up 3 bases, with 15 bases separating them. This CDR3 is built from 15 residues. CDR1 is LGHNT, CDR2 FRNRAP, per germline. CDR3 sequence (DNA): TGTGCTAGTGGTAGCCGTCGCGGTGGAACAGATACGCAGTATTTT. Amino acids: CASGSRRGGTDTQYF.

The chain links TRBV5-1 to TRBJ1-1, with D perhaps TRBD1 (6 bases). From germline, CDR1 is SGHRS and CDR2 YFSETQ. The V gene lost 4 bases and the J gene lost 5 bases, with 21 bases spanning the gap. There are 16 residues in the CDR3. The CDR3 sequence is CASSLRQGQPGTEAFF. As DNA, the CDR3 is TGCGCCAGCAGCCTGCGCCAGGGACAACCAGGAACTGAAGCTTTCTTT.

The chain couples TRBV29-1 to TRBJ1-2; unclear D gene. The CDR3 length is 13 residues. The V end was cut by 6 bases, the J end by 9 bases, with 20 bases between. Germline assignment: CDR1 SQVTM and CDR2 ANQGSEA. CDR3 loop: CSVFGPIGGRYTF. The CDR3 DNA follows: TGCAGCGTCTTTGGCCCGATTGGCGGCCGCTACACCTTC.

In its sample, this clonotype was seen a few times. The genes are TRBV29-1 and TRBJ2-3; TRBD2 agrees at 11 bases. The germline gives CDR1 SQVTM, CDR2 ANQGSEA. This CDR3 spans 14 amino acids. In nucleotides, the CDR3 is TGCGTCGCTCAACGACTAGCGGGGACAGATACGCAGTATTTT. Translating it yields CVAQRLAGTDTQYF.

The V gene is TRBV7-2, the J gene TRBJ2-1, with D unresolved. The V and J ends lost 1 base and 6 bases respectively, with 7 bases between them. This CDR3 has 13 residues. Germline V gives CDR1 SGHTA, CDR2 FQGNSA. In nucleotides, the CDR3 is TGTGCCAGCAGCTTAGGACTGTTCAATGAGCAGTTCTTC. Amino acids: CASSLGLFNEQFF.

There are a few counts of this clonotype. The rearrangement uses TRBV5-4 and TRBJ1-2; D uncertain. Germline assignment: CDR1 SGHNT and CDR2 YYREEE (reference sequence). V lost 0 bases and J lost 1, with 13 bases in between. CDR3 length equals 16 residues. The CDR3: CASSLADFWINYGYTF. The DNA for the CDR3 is TGTGCCAGCAGCTTGGCCGATTTTTGGATTAACTATGGCTACACCTTC. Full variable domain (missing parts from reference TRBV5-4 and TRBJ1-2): ETGVTQSPTHLIKTRGQQVTLRCSSQSGHNTVSWYQQALGQGPQFIFQYYREEENGRGNFPPRFSGLQFPNYSSELNVNALELDDSALYLCASSLADFWINYGYTFGSGTRLTVV.

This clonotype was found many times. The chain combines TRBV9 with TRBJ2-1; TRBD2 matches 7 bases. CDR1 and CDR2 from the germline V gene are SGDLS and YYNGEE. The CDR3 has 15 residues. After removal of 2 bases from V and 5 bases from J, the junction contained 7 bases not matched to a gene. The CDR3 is CASSVTAGPNNEQFF. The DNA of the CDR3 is TGTGCCAGCAGCGTGACAGCGGGGCCAAACAATGAGCAGTTCTTC.

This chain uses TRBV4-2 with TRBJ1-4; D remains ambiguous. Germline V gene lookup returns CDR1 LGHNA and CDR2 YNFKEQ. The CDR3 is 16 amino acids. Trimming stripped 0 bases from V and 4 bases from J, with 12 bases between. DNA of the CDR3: TGTGCCAGCAGCCAAGATCTCGCAGGAGGTAATGAAAAACTGTTTTTT. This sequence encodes CASSQDLAGGNEKLFF.

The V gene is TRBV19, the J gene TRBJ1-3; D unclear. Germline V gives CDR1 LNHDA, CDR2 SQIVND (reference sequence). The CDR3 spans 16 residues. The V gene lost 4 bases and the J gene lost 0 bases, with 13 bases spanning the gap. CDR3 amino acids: CASSTPAGRSGNTIYF. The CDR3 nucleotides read TGTGCCAGTAGTACCCCAGCAGGCCGCTCTGGAAACACCATATATTTT. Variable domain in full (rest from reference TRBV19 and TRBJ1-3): DGGITQSPKYLFRKEGQNVTLSCEQNLNHDAMYWYRQDPGQGLRLIYYSQIVNDFQKGDIAEGYSVSREKKESFPLTVTSAQKNPTAFYLCASSTPAGRSGNTIYFGEGSWLTVV.

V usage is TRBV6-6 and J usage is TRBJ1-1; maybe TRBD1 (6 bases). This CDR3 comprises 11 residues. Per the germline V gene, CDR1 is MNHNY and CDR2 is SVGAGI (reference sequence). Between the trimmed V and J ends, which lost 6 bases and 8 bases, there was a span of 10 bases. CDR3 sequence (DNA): TGTGCCAGCAGCCAGGGGCCCGAAGCTTTCTTT. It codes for CASSQGPEAFF.

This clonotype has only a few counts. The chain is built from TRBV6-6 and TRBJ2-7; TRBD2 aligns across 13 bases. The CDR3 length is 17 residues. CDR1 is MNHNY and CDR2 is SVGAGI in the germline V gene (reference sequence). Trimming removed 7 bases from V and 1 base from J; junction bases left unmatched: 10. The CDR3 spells CASTRLAGGRISYEQYF. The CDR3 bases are TGTGCCAGCACCCGACTAGCGGGGGGCCGAATTTCCTACGAGCAGTACTTC.

CDR3 loop: CATSDSGQLNQPQHF. CDR3 nucleotides: TGTGCCACCAGTGATTCTGGACAGCTTAATCAGCCCCAGCATTTT. V gene TRBV24-1 combines with J gene TRBJ1-5, with D tentatively TRBD1 (6 bases). Germline loops: CDR1 KGHDR, CDR2 SFDVKD. V gave up 2 bases and J gave up 4 bases, with 11 bases separating them. The CDR3 sequence is 15 residues long.

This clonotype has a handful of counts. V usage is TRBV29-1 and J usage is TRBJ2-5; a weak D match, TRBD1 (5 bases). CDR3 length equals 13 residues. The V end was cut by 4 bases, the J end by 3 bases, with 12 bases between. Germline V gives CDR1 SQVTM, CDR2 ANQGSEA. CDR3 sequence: CSVVDGAKETQYF. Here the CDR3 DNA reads TGCAGCGTTGTTGATGGGGCGAAAGAGACCCAGTACTTC.

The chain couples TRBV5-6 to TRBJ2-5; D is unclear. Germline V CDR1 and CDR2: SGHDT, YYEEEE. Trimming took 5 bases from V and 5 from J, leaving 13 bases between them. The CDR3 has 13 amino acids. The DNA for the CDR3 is TGTGCCAGCAGGCTCGACCTGGGGGAGACCCAGTACTTC. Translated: CASRLDLGETQYF.

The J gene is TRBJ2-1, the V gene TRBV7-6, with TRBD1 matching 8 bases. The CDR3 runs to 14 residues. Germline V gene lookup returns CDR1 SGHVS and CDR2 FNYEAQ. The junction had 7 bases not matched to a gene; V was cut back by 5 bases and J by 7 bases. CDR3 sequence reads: CASSPGTGFNEQFF. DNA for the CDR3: TGTGCCAGCAGCCCCGGGACAGGCTTTAATGAGCAGTTCTTC.

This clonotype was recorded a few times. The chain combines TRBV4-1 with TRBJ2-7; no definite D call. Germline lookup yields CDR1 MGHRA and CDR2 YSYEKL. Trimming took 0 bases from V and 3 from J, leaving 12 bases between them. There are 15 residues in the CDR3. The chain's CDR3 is CASSQDPHGDYEQYV. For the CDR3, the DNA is TGCGCCAGCAGCCAAGATCCCCACGGAGACTACGAGCAGTACGTC.

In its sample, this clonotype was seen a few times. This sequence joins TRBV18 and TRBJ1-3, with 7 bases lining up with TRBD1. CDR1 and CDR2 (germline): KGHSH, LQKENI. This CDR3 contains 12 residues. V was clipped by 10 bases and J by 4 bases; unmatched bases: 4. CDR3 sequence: CATGTAGNTIYF. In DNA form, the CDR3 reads TGTGCCACAGGGACAGCAGGAAACACCATATATTTT.

CDR3 nucleotide sequence: TGTGCCAGCAGCTTAGGACCGCGGATCAACACTGAAGCTTTCTTT. As protein: CASSLGPRINTEAFF. This chain joins TRBV7-9 and TRBJ1-1, with D hard to call. CDR3 length equals 15 residues. Germline loops: CDR1 SEHNR, CDR2 FQNEAQ (reference sequence). The ends were cut back, 1 base at V and 2 bases at J, with 11 bases in the middle.

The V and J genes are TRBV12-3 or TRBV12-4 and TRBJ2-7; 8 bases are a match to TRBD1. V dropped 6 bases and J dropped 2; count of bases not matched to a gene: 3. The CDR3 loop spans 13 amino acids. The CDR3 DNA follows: TGTGCCAGCAGACCGACAGGGGCCTACGAGCAGTACTTC. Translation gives CASRPTGAYEQYF.

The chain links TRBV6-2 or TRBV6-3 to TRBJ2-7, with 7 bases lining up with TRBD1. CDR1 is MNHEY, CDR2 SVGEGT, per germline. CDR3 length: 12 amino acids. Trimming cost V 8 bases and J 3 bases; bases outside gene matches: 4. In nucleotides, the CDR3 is TGTGCCAGCCGAGACAGGGACTACGAGCAGTACTTC. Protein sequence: CASRDRDYEQYF.

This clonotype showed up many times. CDR3 region: CASSLEGTGYNEQFF. In nucleotides, the CDR3 is TGCGCCAGCAGCTTGGAGGGGACAGGGTACAATGAGCAGTTCTTC. The V gene is TRBV5-1, the J gene TRBJ2-1; TRBD1 aligns across 9 bases. The CDR3 contains 15 residues. CDR1 and CDR2 (germline): SGHRS, YFSETQ. The V gene end was trimmed by 0 bases and the J gene end by 4 bases; junction bases not matched to a gene: 2.